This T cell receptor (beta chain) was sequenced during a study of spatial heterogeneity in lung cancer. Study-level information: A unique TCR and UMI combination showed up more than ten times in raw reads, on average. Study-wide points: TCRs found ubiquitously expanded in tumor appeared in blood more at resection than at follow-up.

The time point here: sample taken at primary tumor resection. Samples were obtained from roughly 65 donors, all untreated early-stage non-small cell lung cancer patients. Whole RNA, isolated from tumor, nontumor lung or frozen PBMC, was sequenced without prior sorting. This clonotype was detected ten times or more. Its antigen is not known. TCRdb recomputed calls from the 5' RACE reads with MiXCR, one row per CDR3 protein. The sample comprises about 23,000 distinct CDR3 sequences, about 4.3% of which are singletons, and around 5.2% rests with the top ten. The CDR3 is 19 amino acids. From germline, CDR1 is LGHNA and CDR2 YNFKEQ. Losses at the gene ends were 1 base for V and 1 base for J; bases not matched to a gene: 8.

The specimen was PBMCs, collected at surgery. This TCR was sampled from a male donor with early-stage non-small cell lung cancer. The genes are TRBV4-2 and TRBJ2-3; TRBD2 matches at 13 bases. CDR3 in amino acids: CASSQGTSGGVMGTDTQYF. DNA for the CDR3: TGTGCCAGCAGCCAAGGGACTAGCGGGGGCGTCATGGGCACAGATACGCAGTATTTT.